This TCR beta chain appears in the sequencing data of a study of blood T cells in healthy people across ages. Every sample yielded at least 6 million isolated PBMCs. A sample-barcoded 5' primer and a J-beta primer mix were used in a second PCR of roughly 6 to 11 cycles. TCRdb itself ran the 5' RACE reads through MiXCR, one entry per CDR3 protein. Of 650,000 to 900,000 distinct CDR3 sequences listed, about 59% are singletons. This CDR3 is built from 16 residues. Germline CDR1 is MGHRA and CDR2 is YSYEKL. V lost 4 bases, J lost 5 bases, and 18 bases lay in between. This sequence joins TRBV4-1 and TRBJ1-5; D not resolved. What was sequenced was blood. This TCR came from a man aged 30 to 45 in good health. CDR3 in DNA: TGCGCCAGCAGCCCCGGAATGTCGCCCGCTGATCAGCCCCAGCATTTT. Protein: CASSPGMSPADQPQHF.